This paragraph reports one T cell receptor (beta chain). This CDR3 is 16 amino acids long. Germline V gene lookup returns CDR1 MGHRA and CDR2 YSYEKL. V lost 0 bases to trimming and J lost 0 bases, with 6 bases between them. This entry belongs to a study of blood T cell repertoires in COVID-19. Study overall: Spain, Italy and the United States supplied samples that represented acute and convalescent COVID-19. PBMCs, B-cell-depleted T cells, or T cells were the source of the cDNA or gDNA that made up the material.

How the authors handled the data: Reference gene primer amplification in the assay estimated nucleated cell counts. Measured with immunoSEQ multiplex PCR; TCRdb has only the in-frame clones, and not every one. For V, J and clone size, that table is used; D and trimming come from the DNA. The repertoire holds approximately 170,000 clones, with about 89% as singletons. Material for sequencing was peripheral blood. The TCR comes from an older man with acute or convalescent COVID-19. V and J are TRBV4-1 and TRBJ2-6; D ambiguous. Here the CDR3 reads CASSQDTGSGANVLTF. CDR3 DNA: TGCGCCAGCAGCCAAGATACGGGCTCTGGGGCCAACGTCCTGACTTTC.